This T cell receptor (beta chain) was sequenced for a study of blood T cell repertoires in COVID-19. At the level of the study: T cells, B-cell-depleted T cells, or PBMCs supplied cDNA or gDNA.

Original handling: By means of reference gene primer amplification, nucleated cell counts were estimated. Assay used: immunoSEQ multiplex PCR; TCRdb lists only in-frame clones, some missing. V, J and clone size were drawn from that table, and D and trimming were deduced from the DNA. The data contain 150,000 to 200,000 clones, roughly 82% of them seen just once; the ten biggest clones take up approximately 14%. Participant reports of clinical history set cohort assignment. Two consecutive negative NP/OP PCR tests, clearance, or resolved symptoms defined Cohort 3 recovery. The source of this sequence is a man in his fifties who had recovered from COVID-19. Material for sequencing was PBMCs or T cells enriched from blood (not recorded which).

The CDR3 DNA is TGTGCCAGCAGTACCCGGACAGGGGCCGAGGATCAGCCCCAGCATTTT. Its protein is CASSTRTGAEDQPQHF. J is TRBJ1-5 and V is TRBV6-6, with 9 bases fitting TRBD1. V shed 5 bases, J shed 5 bases, and the junction held 10 bases outside the gene matches. The V gene's germline CDR1 is MNHNY and CDR2 SVGAGI (reference sequence). CDR3 length: 16 residues.